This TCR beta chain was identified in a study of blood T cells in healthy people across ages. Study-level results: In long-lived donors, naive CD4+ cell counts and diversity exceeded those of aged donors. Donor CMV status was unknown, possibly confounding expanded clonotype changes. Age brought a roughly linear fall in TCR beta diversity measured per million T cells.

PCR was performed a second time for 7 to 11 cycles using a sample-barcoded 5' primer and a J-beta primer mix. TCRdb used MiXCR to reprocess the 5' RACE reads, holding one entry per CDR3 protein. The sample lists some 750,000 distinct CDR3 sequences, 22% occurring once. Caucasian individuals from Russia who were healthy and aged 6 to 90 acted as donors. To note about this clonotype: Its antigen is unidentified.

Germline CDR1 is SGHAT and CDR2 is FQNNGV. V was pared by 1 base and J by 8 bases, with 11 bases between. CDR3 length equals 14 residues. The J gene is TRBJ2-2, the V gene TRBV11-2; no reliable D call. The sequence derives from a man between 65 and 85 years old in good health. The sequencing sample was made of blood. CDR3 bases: TGTGCCAGCAGCTTAGCCCTGGGCCGTGGGGAGCTGTTTTTT. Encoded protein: CASSLALGRGELFF.